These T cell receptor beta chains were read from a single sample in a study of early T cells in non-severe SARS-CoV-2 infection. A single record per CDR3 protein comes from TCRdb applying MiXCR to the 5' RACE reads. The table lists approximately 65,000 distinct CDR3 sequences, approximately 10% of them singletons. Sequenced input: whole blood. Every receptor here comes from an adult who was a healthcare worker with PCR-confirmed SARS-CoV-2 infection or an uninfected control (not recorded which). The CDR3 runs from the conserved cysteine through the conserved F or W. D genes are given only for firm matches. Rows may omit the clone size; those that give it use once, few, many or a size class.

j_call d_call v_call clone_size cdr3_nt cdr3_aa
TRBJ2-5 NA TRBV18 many TGTGCCAGCTCACCACCGTCTGCAGAAGAGACCCAGTACTTC CASSPPSAEETQYF
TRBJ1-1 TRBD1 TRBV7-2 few TGTGCCAGCAGCACTATCTGGGGACAGGCTGAAGCTTTCTTT CASSTIWGQAEAFF
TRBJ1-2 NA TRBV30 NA TGTGCCCGTAAGGGTGGGGCGGGCTACACCTTC CARKGGAGYTF
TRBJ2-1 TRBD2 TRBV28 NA TGTGCCAGCAGTCTCTTCGGGGGGGGCAATGAGCAGTTCTTC CASSLFGGGNEQFF
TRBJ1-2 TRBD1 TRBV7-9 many TGTGCCAGCAGATCCGACAGGGGGCATATCGATGGCTACACCTTC CASRSDRGHIDGYTF
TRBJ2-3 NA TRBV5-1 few TGCGCCAGCAGCTTAGAATACTACCGGGACCCACTATTT CASSLEYYRDPLF
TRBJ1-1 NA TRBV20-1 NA TGCAGTGCTAGCAGGGTTACTGAAGCTTTCTTT CSASRVTEAFF
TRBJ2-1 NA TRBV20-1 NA TGCAGTGTGGTCGCGGTAGGCTCCTACAATGAGCAGTTCTTC CSVVAVGSYNEQFF
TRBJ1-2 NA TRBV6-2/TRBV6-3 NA TGTGCCACCTCCCCCCGGGAACATGGCTACACCTTC CATSPREHGYTF
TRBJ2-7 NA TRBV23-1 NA TGCGCCAGCAGTCCCGGACGGTCCTCCTACGAGCAGTACTTC CASSPGRSSYEQYF
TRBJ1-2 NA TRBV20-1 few TGCAGTGCTACTTACACATGGGGCTATGGCTACACCTTC CSATYTWGYGYTF
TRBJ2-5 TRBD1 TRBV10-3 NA TGTGCCATCAGTGAACAGGGGCGCCAAGAGACCCAGTACTTC CAISEQGRQETQYF
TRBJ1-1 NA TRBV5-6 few TGTGCCAGCAGCCTTCCCGATGTGACAAACACTGAAGCTTTCTTT CASSLPDVTNTEAFF
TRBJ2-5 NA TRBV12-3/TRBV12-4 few TGTGCCAGCAGGGGACCGAACCAAGAGACCCAGTACTTC CASRGPNQETQYF
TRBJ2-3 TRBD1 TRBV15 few TGTGCCACCAGCAAACAGGGGGCGGGAGATACGCAGTATTTT CATSKQGAGDTQYF
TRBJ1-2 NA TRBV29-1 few TGCAGCGTTGAAGTGAACTATGGCTACACCTTC CSVEVNYGYTF
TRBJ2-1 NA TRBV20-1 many TGCAGTGCTAGAGATCCCGAATATACATACAATGAGCAGTTCTTC CSARDPEYTYNEQFF
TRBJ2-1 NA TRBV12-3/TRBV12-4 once TGTGCCAGCAGCCCGGACAACAATGAGCAGTTCTTC CASSPDNNEQFF
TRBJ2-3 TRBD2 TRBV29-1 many TGCAGCGTTGTATTAGTTGAGCGGGGGCGTGAAGATACGCAGTATTTT CSVVLVERGREDTQYF
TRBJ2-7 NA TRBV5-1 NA TGCGCCAGCAGCTTGGGGAGCGGTGACGAGCAGTACTTC CASSLGSGDEQYF
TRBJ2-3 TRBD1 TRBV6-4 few TGTGCCAGCAGTGAGACAGGGGGCACAGATACGCAGTATTTT CASSETGGTDTQYF
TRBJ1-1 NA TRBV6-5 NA TGTGCCAGCAGTCTAAGTAAAGGCGGTGAAGCTTTCTTT CASSLSKGGEAFF
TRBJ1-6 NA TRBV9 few TGTGCCAGCAGCGTAAGGGACTCCTATAATTCACCCCTCCACTTT CASSVRDSYNSPLHF
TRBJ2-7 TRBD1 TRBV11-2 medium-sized TGTGCCAGCAGCTTAGCACAGGGGGCCCACGAGCAGTACTTC CASSLAQGAHEQYF
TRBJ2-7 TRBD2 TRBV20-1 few TGCAGTGCTAGATCGACTAGCGGGACCTCTTTCTCCTACGAGCAGTACTTC CSARSTSGTSFSYEQYF
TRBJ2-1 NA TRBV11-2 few TGTGCCAGCAGCTACGGACCCGACTACAATGAGCAGTTCTTC CASSYGPDYNEQFF
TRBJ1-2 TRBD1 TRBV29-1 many TGCAGCGTCGACGCCGGGACAGGAGACTACTATGGCTACACCTTC CSVDAGTGDYYGYTF
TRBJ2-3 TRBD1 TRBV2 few TGTGCCAGCAGTGAAGAGGTAGGGGGCTACAGCACAGATACGCAGTATTTT CASSEEVGGYSTDTQYF
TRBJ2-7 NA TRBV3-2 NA TGTGCCAGCAGCCAAGTGGGCGGGGGCAAGCAGTACTTC CASSQVGGGKQYF
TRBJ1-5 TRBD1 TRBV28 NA TGTGCCAGCCTCCCAGGACAGGGTAATCAGCCCCAGCATTTT CASLPGQGNQPQHF
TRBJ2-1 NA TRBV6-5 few TGTGCCAGCAGTTACTCCAGAAGCCATGAGCAGTTCTTC CASSYSRSHEQFF
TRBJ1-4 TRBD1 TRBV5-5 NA TGTGCCAGCAGCCCCGACAGGGGAGGTAATGAAAAACTGTTTTTT CASSPDRGGNEKLFF
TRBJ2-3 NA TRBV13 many TGTGCCAGCAGCTTAGGCCTCGGCACTGCAGATACGCAGTATTTT CASSLGLGTADTQYF
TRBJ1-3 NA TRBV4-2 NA TGTGCCAGCAGCCAAGATGGCAGGTTCTCTGAAAACACCATATATTTT CASSQDGRFSENTIYF